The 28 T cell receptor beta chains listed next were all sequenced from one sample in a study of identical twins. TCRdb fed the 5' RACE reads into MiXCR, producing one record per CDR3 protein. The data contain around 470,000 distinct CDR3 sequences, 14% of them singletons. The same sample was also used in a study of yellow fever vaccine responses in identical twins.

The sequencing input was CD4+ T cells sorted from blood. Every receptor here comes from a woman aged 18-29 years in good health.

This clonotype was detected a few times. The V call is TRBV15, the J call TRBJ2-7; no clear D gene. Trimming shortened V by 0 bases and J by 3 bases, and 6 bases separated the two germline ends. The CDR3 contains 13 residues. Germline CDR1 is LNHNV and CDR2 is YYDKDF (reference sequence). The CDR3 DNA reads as TGTGCCACCAGCAGAGAGGCATTCTACGAGCAGTACTTC. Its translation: CATSREAFYEQYF.

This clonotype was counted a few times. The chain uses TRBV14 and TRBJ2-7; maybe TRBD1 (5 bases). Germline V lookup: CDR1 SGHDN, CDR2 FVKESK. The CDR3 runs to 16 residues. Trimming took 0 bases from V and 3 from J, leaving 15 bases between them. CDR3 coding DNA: TGTGCCAGCAGCCAAGATTCGCGCAGGGCCAACTACGAGCAGTACTTC. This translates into CASSQDSRRANYEQYF.

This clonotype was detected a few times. The CDR3 protein is CASSPGTGTGQPQHF. DNA of the CDR3: TGTGCCAGCAGTCCCGGGACAGGGACGGGACAGCCCCAGCATTTT. This chain links TRBV6-1 with TRBJ1-5; 9 bases align to TRBD1. With V trimmed by 5 bases and J by 7 bases, 9 bases remained unmatched. This CDR3 contains 15 residues. CDR1 is MNHNS and CDR2 is SASEGT in the germline V gene.

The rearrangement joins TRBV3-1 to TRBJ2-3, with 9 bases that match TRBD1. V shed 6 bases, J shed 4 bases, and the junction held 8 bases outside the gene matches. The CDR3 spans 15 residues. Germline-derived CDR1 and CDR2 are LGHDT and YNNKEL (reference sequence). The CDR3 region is CASSHRGREADTQYF. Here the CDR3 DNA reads TGTGCCAGCAGTCACAGGGGGCGAGAGGCAGATACGCAGTATTTT.

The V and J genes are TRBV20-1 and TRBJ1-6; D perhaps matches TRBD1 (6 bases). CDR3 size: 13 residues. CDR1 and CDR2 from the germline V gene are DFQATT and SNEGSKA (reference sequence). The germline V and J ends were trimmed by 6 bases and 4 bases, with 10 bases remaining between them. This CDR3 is CSARTAYNSPLHF. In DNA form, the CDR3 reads TGCAGTGCCCGGACAGCGTATAATTCACCCCTCCACTTT.

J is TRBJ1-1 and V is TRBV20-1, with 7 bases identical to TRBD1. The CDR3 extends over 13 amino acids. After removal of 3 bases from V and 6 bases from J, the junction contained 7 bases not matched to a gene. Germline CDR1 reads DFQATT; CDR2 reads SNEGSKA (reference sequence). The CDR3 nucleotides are TGCAGTGCTAGCCGCGACAGGGACGCTGAAGCTTTCTTT. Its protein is CSASRDRDAEAFF.

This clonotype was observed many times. CDR3 nucleotides: TGTGCCAGCAGCTTAAATGGATTTACAGATACGCAGTATTTT. Translation gives CASSLNGFTDTQYF. This sequence joins TRBV7-3 and TRBJ2-3; D is undetermined. This CDR3 is built from 14 residues. CDR1 and CDR2 (germline): SGHTA, FQGTGA. Trimming removed 1 base from V and 3 bases from J, with 8 bases in between. Based on the CDR3 plus reference TRBV7-3 and TRBJ2-3, the full variable domain is GAGVSQTPSNKVTEKGKYVELRCDPISGHTALYWYRQSLGQGPEFLIYFQGTGAADDSGLPNDRFFAVRPEGSVSTLKIQRTERGDSAVYLCASSLNGFTDTQYFGPGTRLTVL.

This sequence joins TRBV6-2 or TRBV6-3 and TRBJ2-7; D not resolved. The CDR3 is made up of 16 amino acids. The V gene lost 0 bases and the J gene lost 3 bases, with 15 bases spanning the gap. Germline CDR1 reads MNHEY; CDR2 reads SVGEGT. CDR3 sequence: CASSYSPGRARYEQYF. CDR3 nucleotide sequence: TGTGCCAGCAGTTACTCCCCAGGAAGGGCCCGCTACGAGCAGTACTTC.

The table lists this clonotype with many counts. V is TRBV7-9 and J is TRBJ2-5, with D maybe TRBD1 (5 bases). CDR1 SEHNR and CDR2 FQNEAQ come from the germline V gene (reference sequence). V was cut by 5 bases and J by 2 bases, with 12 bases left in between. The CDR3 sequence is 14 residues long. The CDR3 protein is CASSPTGPQETQYF. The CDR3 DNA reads TGTGCCAGCAGCCCAACAGGACCGCAAGAGACCCAGTACTTC.

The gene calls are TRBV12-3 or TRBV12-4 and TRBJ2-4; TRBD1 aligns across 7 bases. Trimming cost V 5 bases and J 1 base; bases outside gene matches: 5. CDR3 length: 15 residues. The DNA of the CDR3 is TGTGCCAGCAGTAAGGGGGCGCGCGCCAAAAACATTCAGTACTTC. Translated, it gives CASSKGARAKNIQYF.

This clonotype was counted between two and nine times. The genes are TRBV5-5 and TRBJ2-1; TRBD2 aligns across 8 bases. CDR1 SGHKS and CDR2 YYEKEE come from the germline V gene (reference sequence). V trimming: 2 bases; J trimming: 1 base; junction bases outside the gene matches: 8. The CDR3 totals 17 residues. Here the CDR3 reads CASSLRFTSGSYNEQFF. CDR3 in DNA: TGTGCCAGCAGCTTACGTTTCACTAGCGGTTCCTACAATGAGCAGTTCTTC.

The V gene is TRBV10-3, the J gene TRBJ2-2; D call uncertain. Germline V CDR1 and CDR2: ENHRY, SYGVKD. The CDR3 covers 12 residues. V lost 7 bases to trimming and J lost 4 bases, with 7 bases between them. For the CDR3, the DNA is TGTGCCATCACCTCATTCACCGGGGAGCTGTTTTTT. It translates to CAITSFTGELFF.

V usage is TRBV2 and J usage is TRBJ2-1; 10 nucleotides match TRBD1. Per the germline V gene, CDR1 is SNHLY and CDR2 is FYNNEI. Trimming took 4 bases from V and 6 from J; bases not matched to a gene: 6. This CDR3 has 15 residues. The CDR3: CASSAEGQGLNEQFF. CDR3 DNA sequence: TGTGCCAGCAGTGCGGAGGGACAGGGGCTCAATGAGCAGTTCTTC.

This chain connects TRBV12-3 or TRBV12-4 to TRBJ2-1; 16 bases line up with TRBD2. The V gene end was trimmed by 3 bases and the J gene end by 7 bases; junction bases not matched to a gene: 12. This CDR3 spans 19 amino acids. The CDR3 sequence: CASSFVGLAGGRGNNEQFF. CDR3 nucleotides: TGTGCCAGCAGTTTCGTGGGACTAGCGGGGGGGCGCGGGAATAATGAGCAGTTCTTC.

CDR3 bases: TGTGCCAGCAGTCAAGGGACTACCCGGGGTTCGGAGCAGTACTTC. It translates to CASSQGTTRGSEQYF. V gene TRBV12-3 or TRBV12-4 combines with J gene TRBJ2-7; 7 nucleotides agree with TRBD2. With V trimmed by 5 bases and J by 7 bases, 14 bases remained unmatched. This CDR3 is 15 amino acids long.

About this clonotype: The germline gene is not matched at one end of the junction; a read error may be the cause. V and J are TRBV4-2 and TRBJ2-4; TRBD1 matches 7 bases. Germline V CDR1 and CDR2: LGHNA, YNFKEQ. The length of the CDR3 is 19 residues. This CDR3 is CARSPAGTEPAMAKNIQYF. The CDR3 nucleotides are TGTGCCAGGAGCCCCGCCGGGACAGAGCCTGCGATGGCCAAAAACATTCAGTACTTC.

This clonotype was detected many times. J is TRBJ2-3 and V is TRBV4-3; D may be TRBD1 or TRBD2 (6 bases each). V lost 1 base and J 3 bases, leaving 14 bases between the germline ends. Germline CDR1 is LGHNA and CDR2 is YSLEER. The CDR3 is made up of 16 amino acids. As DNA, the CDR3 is TGCGCCAGCAGCCAAGGGGGGCGGCTAGCGACAGATACGCAGTATTTT. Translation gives CASSQGGRLATDTQYF.

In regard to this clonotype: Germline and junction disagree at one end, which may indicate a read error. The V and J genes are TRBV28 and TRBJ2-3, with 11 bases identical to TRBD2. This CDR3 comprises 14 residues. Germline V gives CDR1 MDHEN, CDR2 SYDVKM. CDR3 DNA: TGTGCCTCCTCCGGGACTAGCGGCACATATACGCAGTATTTT. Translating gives CASSGTSGTYTQYF.

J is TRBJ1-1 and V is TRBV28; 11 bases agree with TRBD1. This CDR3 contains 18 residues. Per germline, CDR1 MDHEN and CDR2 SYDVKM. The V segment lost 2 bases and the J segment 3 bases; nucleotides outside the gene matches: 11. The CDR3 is CASSLPGQGAWRDTEAFF. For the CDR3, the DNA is TGTGCCAGCAGTTTACCCGGACAGGGGGCCTGGAGGGACACTGAAGCTTTCTTT.

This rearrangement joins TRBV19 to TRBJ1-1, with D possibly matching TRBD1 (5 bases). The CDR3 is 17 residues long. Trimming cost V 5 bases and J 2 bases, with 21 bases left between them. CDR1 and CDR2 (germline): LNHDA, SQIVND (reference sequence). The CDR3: CASSQNPRGVINTEAFF. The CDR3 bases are TGTGCCAGTAGTCAGAATCCGAGGGGAGTTATAAACACTGAAGCTTTCTTT.

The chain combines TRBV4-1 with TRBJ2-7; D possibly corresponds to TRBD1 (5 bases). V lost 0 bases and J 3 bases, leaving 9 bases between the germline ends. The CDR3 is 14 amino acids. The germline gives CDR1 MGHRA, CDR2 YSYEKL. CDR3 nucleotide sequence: TGCGCCAGCAGCCAAGATCAGGGCTACTACGAGCAGTACTTC. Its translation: CASSQDQGYYEQYF.

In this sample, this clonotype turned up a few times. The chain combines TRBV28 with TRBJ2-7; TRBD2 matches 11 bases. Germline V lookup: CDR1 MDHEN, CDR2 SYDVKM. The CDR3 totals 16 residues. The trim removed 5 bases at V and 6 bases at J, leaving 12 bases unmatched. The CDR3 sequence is CASSSTGTSGSVEQYF. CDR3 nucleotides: TGTGCCAGCAGTAGCACCGGGACTAGCGGATCTGTCGAGCAGTACTTC.

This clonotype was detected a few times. Written as DNA, the CDR3 is TGTGCCAGCAGCTTACGCGGACAGGGTGAGCAACTGTTTTTT. It specifies CASSLRGQGEQLFF. The rearrangement links TRBV7-9 to TRBJ1-4; TRBD1 aligns across 8 bases. V trimming: 2 bases; J trimming: 12 bases; junction bases outside the gene matches: 8. This CDR3 region has 14 residues. The germline V gene has CDR1 SEHNR and CDR2 FQNEAQ (reference sequence).

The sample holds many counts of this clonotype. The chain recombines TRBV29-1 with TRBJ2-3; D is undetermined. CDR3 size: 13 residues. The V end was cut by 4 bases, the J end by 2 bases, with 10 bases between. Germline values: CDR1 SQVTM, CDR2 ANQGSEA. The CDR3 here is CSVGDVYTDTQYF. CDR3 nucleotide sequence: TGCAGCGTTGGAGACGTATACACAGATACGCAGTATTTT.

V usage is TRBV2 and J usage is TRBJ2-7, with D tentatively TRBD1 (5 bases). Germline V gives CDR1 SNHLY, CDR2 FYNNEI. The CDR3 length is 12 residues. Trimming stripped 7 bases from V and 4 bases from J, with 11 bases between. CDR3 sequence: CASNLGPYEQYF. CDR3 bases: TGTGCCAGCAATTTGGGGCCTTACGAGCAGTACTTC.

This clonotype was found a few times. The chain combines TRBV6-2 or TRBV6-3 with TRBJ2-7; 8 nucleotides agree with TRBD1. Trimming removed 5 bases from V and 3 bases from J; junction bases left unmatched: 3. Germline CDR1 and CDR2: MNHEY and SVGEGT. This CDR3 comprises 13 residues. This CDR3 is CASSQDRVYEQYF. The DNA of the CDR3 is TGTGCCAGCAGTCAGGACAGGGTCTACGAGCAGTACTTC.

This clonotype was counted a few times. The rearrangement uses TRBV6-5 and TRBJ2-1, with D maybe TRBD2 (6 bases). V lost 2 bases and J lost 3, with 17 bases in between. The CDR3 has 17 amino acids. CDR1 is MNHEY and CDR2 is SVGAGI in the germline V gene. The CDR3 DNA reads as TGTGCCAGCAGTTACACCTCTACCGGGAGATTCTACAATGAGCAGTTCTTC. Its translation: CASSYTSTGRFYNEQFF.

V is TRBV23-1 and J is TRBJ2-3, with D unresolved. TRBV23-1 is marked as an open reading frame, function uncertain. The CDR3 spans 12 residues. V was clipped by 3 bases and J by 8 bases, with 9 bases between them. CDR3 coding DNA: TGCGCCAGCAGTCACCGGGCCCCTACGCAGTATTTT. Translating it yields CASSHRAPTQYF.